The 9 T cell receptor beta chains in this list originate from one sample, sequenced in a study of CD8+ T cells in alopecia areata. Extracted from the samples, RNA was reverse transcribed into cDNA to serve as the sequencing template. Assay used: immunoSEQ multiplex PCR; TCRdb lists only in-frame clones, some missing. The data contain about 180,000 clones, less than 75% of them seen just once; the ten biggest clones take up around 10%. The input for sequencing was CD8+ T cells sorted from blood, taken at week 0. Receptor source: a human donor with alopecia areata.

This clone was counted between two and nine times. The rearrangement uses TRBV29-1 and TRBJ2-7, with D perhaps given as TRBD1 or TRBD2 (5 bases each). Germline lookup yields CDR1 SQVTM and CDR2 ANQGSEA. V lost 7 bases and J 6 bases, leaving 13 bases between the germline ends. This CDR3 contains 11 residues. CDR3 amino acids: CSAMRGGEQYF. CDR3 coding DNA: TGCAGCGCCATGAGGGGCGGCGAGCAGTACTTC.

This clone was found a few times. This rearrangement joins TRBV6-5 to TRBJ2-7, with 9 bases matching TRBD1. After removal of 6 bases from V and 13 bases from J, the junction contained 16 bases not matched to a gene. The CDR3 extends over 14 amino acids. The V gene's germline CDR1 is MNHEY and CDR2 SVGAGI. CDR3 loop: CASSILLTGQGLYF. The CDR3 DNA reads as TGTGCCAGCAGCATCCTCCTGACGGGACAGGGATTATACTTC.

The chain employs TRBV15 and TRBJ2-7, with D possibly being TRBD2 (5 bases). In germline, CDR1 is LNHNV, CDR2 YYDKDF (reference sequence). V was clipped by 5 bases and J by 0 bases, with 8 bases between them. The CDR3 totals 13 residues. The CDR3 DNA follows: TGTGCCACCAGCTCACGGGACTCCTACGAGCAGTACTTC. The encoded protein is CATSSRDSYEQYF.

The count of this clone is one. One junction end disagrees with the germline gene, perhaps due to a read error. The chain combines TRBV29-1 with TRBJ2-1, with D tentatively TRBD1 (6 bases). The germline gives CDR1 SQVTM, CDR2 ANQGSEA. This CDR3 is built from 12 residues. In DNA, the CDR3 is TGCAGCGTTGAGAGAACAGGGAGATTCTGGATCTTC. It is translated as CSVERTGRFWIF.

In this sample, this clone turned up a few times. The rearrangement uses TRBV5-1 and TRBJ2-5; D may correspond to TRBD1 or TRBD2 (6 bases each). This CDR3 comprises 15 residues. Trimming cost V 5 bases and J 1 base, with 15 bases left between them. Germline assignment: CDR1 SGHRS and CDR2 YFSETQ. The CDR3 DNA sequence: TGCGCCAGCAGGCATGAGGGGGGACTCCAAGAGACCCAGTACTTC. Its protein is CASRHEGGLQETQYF.

The chain combines TRBV29-1 with TRBJ1-2; a possible D gene is TRBD1 (6 bases). Trimming took off 7 bases at V and 1 base at J, with 7 bases between the two ends. Per germline, CDR1 SQVTM and CDR2 ANQGSEA. This CDR3 has 11 residues. CDR3 protein: CSAGDNYGYTF. For the CDR3, the DNA is TGCAGCGCAGGGGATAACTATGGCTACACCTTC.

This clone was seen more than once but under ten times. The rearrangement uses TRBV29-1 and TRBJ2-1, with 9 bases matching TRBD1. CDR1 SQVTM and CDR2 ANQGSEA come from the germline V gene. The CDR3 runs 16 residues. V lost 5 bases and J lost 0; bases outside the gene matches: 8. Here the CDR3 reads CSVNLPGQGSYNEQFF. The CDR3 nucleotides are TGCAGCGTTAACCTCCCGGGACAGGGCTCCTACAATGAGCAGTTCTTC.

V usage is TRBV11-2 and J usage is TRBJ1-2; D is perhaps TRBD1 (5 bases). CDR1 is SGHAT and CDR2 is FQNNGV in the germline V gene. CDR3 length: 14 amino acids. Trimming stripped 3 bases from V and 2 bases from J, with 10 bases between. The CDR3 coding sequence is TGTGCCAGCAGCTTCGGGCAGGGAAACTATGGCTACACCTTC. It yields the protein CASSFGQGNYGYTF.

J is TRBJ2-7 and V is TRBV27; D is possibly TRBD1 (6 bases). V was clipped by 5 bases and J by 4 bases, with 18 bases between them. This CDR3 comprises 15 residues. Germline CDR1 MNHEY, CDR2 SMNVEV (reference sequence). CDR3 region: CASSTRQVPPYEQYF. Here the CDR3 DNA reads TGTGCCAGCAGTACTCGACAGGTCCCACCGTACGAGCAGTACTTC.